Listed here are 8 T cell receptor beta chains from one sample, sequenced in a study of T-cell memory formation after mild COVID-19. MiXCR, applied by TCRdb to the 5' RACE reads, yields one record per CDR3 protein. The repertoire has under 200,000 distinct CDR3 sequences, about 28% of them found once; the top ten carry more than 10%. Sequencing was done on a sample of PBMCs or a T cell subset sorted from them (not recorded which). These receptors were collected from an adult woman who had mild COVID-19 (a few samples of this study predate the infection). Cell type and time point are not known.

This clonotype appeared many times. The chain links TRBV5-1 to TRBJ2-1, with D uncertain. Germline CDR1 is SGHRS and CDR2 is YFSETQ. Trimming pared 4 bases from V and 0 bases from J, leaving 11 bases between. The CDR3 covers 15 residues. DNA for the CDR3: TGCGCCAGCAGCGTCGCTGATGCCTCCTACAATGAGCAGTTCTTC. It encodes CASSVADASYNEQFF.

This clonotype was seen more than once but under ten times. The chain carries TRBV5-8 and TRBJ1-3; D is undetermined. Germline V CDR1 and CDR2: SGHTS, YDEGEE. V dropped 1 base and J dropped 0 bases, with 8 bases sitting between them. CDR3 length equals 15 residues. CDR3 protein: CASSLREDSGNTIYF. CDR3 nucleotide sequence: TGTGCCAGCAGCTTGCGGGAGGACTCTGGAAACACCATATATTTT.

This clonotype was observed a few times. The chain carries TRBV20-1 and TRBJ2-3; maybe TRBD1 (5 bases). Germline CDR1 and CDR2: DFQATT and SNEGSKA (reference sequence). This CDR3 comprises 13 residues. The germline V and J ends were trimmed by 3 bases and 3 bases, with 10 bases remaining between them. CDR3 residues: CSASQRGTDTQYF. CDR3 nucleotide sequence: TGCAGTGCTAGTCAAAGGGGAACAGATACGCAGTATTTT.

This chain connects TRBV7-6 to TRBJ1-2, with TRBD1 matching over 7 bases. The CDR3 is made up of 15 amino acids. Germline-derived CDR1 and CDR2 are SGHVS and FNYEAQ. J was trimmed by 4 bases and V by 3 bases; bases with no gene match: 8. This CDR3 is CASSLGQGGGYGYTF. In DNA, the CDR3 is TGTGCCAGCAGCTTGGGGCAGGGGGGAGGCTATGGCTACACCTTC.

This clonotype was counted a few times. The chain joins TRBV4-3 to TRBJ2-1, with unresolved D. The ends were cut back, 0 bases at V and 6 bases at J, with 6 bases in the middle. Germline V gene lookup returns CDR1 LGHNA and CDR2 YSLEER. CDR3 length: 13 amino acids. The CDR3 protein is CASSQEASNEQFF. The DNA for the CDR3 is TGCGCCAGCAGCCAAGAGGCGAGCAATGAGCAGTTCTTC.

There are a few counts of this clonotype. The chain has TRBV7-8 and TRBJ2-1; D remains ambiguous. Germline CDR1 SGHVS, CDR2 FQNEAQ. V dropped 1 base and J dropped 0 bases, with 10 bases sitting between them. This CDR3 is 16 amino acids long. Written as DNA, the CDR3 is TGTGCCAGCAGCTTAGGCACCCAGAGCTCCTACAATGAGCAGTTCTTC. Translation: CASSLGTQSSYNEQFF.

The chain couples TRBV18 to TRBJ2-1; 8 positions match TRBD2. V lost 2 bases and J lost 3; bases outside the gene matches: 9. Germline V lookup: CDR1 KGHSH, CDR2 LQKENI. The CDR3 is made up of 17 amino acids. The CDR3 loop is CASSPSLLAGVYNEQFF. The DNA for the CDR3 is TGTGCCAGCTCACCATCTTTGCTAGCGGGCGTCTACAATGAGCAGTTCTTC.

This clonotype was seen a handful of times. The V gene is TRBV7-2, the J gene TRBJ2-3; TRBD2 aligns across 8 bases. The CDR3 consists of 14 residues. Trimming took 6 bases from V and 2 from J; bases not matched to a gene: 4. Germline CDR1 is SGHTA and CDR2 is FQGNSA. CDR3 sequence reads: CASRPTSDTDTQYF. CDR3 sequence (DNA): TGTGCCAGCAGGCCGACTAGCGACACAGATACGCAGTATTTT. Looking up the rest from reference TRBV7-2 and TRBJ2-3 gives the full variable domain: GAGVSQSPSNKVTEKGKDVELRCDPISGHTALYWYRQSLGQGLEFLIYFQGNSAPDKSGLPSDRFSAERTGGSVSTLTIQRTQQEDSAVYLCASRPTSDTDTQYFGPGTRLTVL.